A selection of T cell receptor beta chains follows, all from one sample in a study of shared clonotypes between healthy human individuals. Sequencing used immunoSEQ multiplex PCR; TCRdb keeps in-frame clones, though not all of them. The sample records fewer than 1.6 million clones, around 98.5% being singletons. Specimen: naive CD4+ T cells sorted from blood. These receptors were collected from a man in his thirties or forties in good health. The CDR3 runs from the conserved cysteine through the conserved F or W. The D gene is left open where the match is weak. A row's size may be missing; if present it is once, few, many or a size class.

len	d_gene	v_gene	j_gene	abundance	CDR3nt	CDR3aa
15	TRBD1	TRBV28	TRBJ1-1	-	TGTGCCAGCAGTGCCCTCGGACAGGGGAACACTGAAGCTTTCTTT	CASSALGQGNTEAFF
17	TRBD2	TRBV5-1	TRBJ2-1	-	TGCGCCAGCAGCTTTGCCGGGACTAGCGGGACATACAATGAGCAGTTCTTC	CASSFAGTSGTYNEQFF
12	-	TRBV11-2	TRBJ2-3	-	TGTGCCAGCAGCTCTCTTACAGATACGCAGTATTTT	CASSSLTDTQYF
15	TRBD2	TRBV7-2	TRBJ2-1	-	TGTGCCAGCAGCTTAGGGGCTAGCGGCACGTATGAGCAGTTCTTC	CASSLGASGTYEQFF
16	TRBD1	TRBV7-6	TRBJ2-7	-	TGTGCCAGCAGCTTAGAGGGACAGGGTCTGTGGTACGAGCAGTACTTC	CASSLEGQGLWYEQYF
16	TRBD1	TRBV7-9	TRBJ2-7	-	TGTGCCAGCAGCTTAGGATTAGGGACAGGGGTGAACGAGCAGTACTTC	CASSLGLGTGVNEQYF
15	TRBD1	TRBV5-4	TRBJ2-3	-	TGTGCCAGCAGCCCGGGACAGGGGCAGGGAGATACGCAGTATTTT	CASSPGQGQGDTQYF
13	TRBD2	TRBV28	TRBJ2-3	-	TGTGCCACCACCCCACAAACTAGCGGGGTGCAGTATTTT	CATTPQTSGVQYF
13	TRBD1	TRBV13	TRBJ1-1	-	TGTGCCAGCAGCAAAAGGACAGGGGCTGAAGCTTTCTTT	CASSKRTGAEAFF
15	TRBD2	TRBV10-3	TRBJ2-7	-	TGTGCCATCACCTCCGGACTAGCGGGAGACTACGAGCAGTACTTC	CAITSGLAGDYEQYF
16	TRBD2	TRBV4-3	TRBJ2-5	-	TGCGCCAGCAGCCAAGAAGCGGGACTAGAGGGAGAGACCCAGTACTTC	CASSQEAGLEGETQYF
13	TRBD2	TRBV7-9	TRBJ2-7	-	TGTGCCAGTAATCTAGCGGGGACGTACGAGCAGTACTTC	CASNLAGTYEQYF
14	-	TRBV10-3	TRBJ2-2	-	TGTGCCATCAGTGAAACTAGCACACGGGGGGAGCTGTTTTTT	CAISETSTRGELFF
17	TRBD2	TRBV5-1	TRBJ2-7	-	TGCGCCAGCAGCTTGGTGGGTCGGGCTAGCGGGAGCTACGAGCAGTACTTC	CASSLVGRASGSYEQYF
15	-	TRBV18	TRBJ2-2	-	TGTGCCAGCTCAAGAGATGGGCTCAACACCGGGGAGCTGTTTTTT	CASSRDGLNTGELFF
12	-	TRBV6-5	TRBJ1-2	few	TGTGCCAGCAAGGCCAAATTAGATGGCTACACCTTC	CASKAKLDGYTF